The 13 T cell receptor beta chains below come from one sample, sequenced in a study of T-cell reconstitution after alpha-beta-depleted transplantation in children. During its preparation, the TCRbeta library received unique molecular identifiers. Each CDR3 protein is one row after TCRdb ran MiXCR on the PCR reads. The sample lists about 830,000 distinct CDR3 sequences; under 20% were seen once. This specimen consisted of PBMCs, mostly from graft donor cells, obtained 360 days after TCRalphabeta/CD19-depleted stem cell transplant. These receptors originate from a male patient younger than 18 who had a stem cell transplant for acute lymphoblastic leukemia, so the T cells may come from the graft donor.

This clonotype was counted only a few times. The J gene is TRBJ1-1, the V gene TRBV15, with D unresolved. The CDR3 runs 12 residues. V was cut by 4 bases and J by 2 bases, with 5 bases left in between. CDR1 LNHNV and CDR2 YYDKDF come from the germline V gene (reference sequence). Here the CDR3 reads CATSKVNTEAFF. As DNA, the CDR3 is TGTGCCACCAGCAAGGTTAACACTGAAGCTTTCTTT.

J is TRBJ1-1 and V is TRBV19; 12 nucleotides agree with TRBD1. The CDR3 has 14 residues. V was clipped by 3 bases and J by 12 bases; unmatched bases: 8. Per germline, CDR1 LNHDA and CDR2 SQIVND (reference sequence). The chain's CDR3 is CASSIGDRGLATFF. The CDR3, as DNA: TGTGCCAGTAGTATTGGGGACAGGGGGCTAGCGACTTTCTTT.

With respect to this clonotype: One junction end disagrees with the germline gene, perhaps due to a read error. V usage is TRBV12-3 or TRBV12-4 and J usage is TRBJ2-4, with TRBD2 identical over 7 bases. This CDR3 comprises 12 residues. In DNA, the CDR3 is TGTGCCAGCAGTTTAGGACCCCTGGGGACTACGTTC. This sequence encodes CASSLGPLGTTF.

This clonotype was observed many times. The rearrangement uses TRBV11-2 and TRBJ2-2; D is ambiguous. Deletions cut 2 bases from V and 7 bases from J, with 8 bases between. Germline CDR1 and CDR2: SGHAT and FQNNGV. The CDR3 is made up of 13 amino acids. CDR3 region: CASSLIGVGELFF. CDR3 bases: TGTGCCAGCAGCTTAATTGGGGTCGGGGAGCTGTTTTTT.

This clonotype has just a few counts. V is TRBV7-6 and J is TRBJ2-5; 16 bases align to TRBD2. The trim removed 5 bases at V and 2 bases at J, leaving 11 bases unmatched. CDR1 and CDR2 (germline): SGHVS, FNYEAQ. The CDR3 length is 19 residues. CDR3 residues: CASSQPTGTSGREQETQYF. CDR3 sequence (DNA): TGTGCCAGCAGCCAACCAACCGGGACTAGCGGGAGGGAACAAGAGACCCAGTACTTC.

This clonotype was observed at least ten times. The chain has TRBV10-2 and TRBJ2-7, with D maybe TRBD2 (5 bases). Deletions cut 4 bases from V and 3 bases from J, with 7 bases between. CDR1 and CDR2 (germline): WSHSY, SAAADI. CDR3 length: 12 residues. The CDR3 region is CASSAGNYEQYF. The CDR3, as DNA: TGCGCCAGCAGTGCGGGGAACTACGAGCAGTACTTC.

The V and J genes are TRBV7-2 and TRBJ2-7; a possible D gene is TRBD2 (6 bases). Trimming took off 2 bases at V and 6 bases at J, with 14 bases between the two ends. The germline CDR1 and CDR2 sequences are SGHTA and FQGNSA. There are 14 residues in the CDR3. This chain's CDR3 is CASSLIGGWGEQYF. The CDR3 nucleotides read TGTGCCAGCAGCTTAATCGGGGGATGGGGCGAGCAGTACTTC.

This chain uses TRBV12-3 or TRBV12-4 with TRBJ2-6, with a tentative D call TRBD2 (5 bases). V was cut by 5 bases and J by 0 bases, with 14 bases left in between. This CDR3 has 17 amino acids. The CDR3 region is CASSPAPTSSGANVLTF. CDR3 bases: TGTGCCAGCAGTCCCGCGCCTACTAGCTCTGGGGCCAACGTCCTGACTTTC.

As to this clonotype: Germline and junction disagree at one end, which may indicate a read error. The CDR3 region has the DNA TGTGCCAGCAGCTTTCAGGGGGGTCAGCCCCAGCATTTT. This gives the protein CASSFQGGQPQHF. The chain uses TRBV5-1 and TRBJ1-5; 7 bases agree with TRBD1. Germline V gives CDR1 SGHRS, CDR2 YFSETQ. CDR3 length: 13 amino acids.

The genes are TRBV19 and TRBJ2-7; 7 bases are shared with TRBD1. The CDR3 has 13 residues. J lost 7 bases, V lost 3 bases, and 6 bases had no gene match. Germline CDR1 LNHDA, CDR2 SQIVND (reference sequence). CDR3 sequence (DNA): TGTGCCAGTAGTATGACAGGGAGAGGGGAGCAGTACTTC. It encodes CASSMTGRGEQYF.

In its sample, this clonotype was seen a few times. This chain uses TRBV12-3 or TRBV12-4 with TRBJ2-7; TRBD1 matches at 7 bases. The J segment lost 5 bases and the V segment lost 4 bases, leaving 8 bases of the junction unmatched. The CDR3 contains 14 residues. The CDR3 bases are TGTGCCAGCAGTTCCGAGACAGGGATCCACGAGCAGTACTTC. Amino acids: CASSSETGIHEQYF.

This clonotype showed up just a few times. The rearrangement links TRBV5-1 to TRBJ2-3; 14 bases fit TRBD2. Germline values: CDR1 SGHRS, CDR2 YFSETQ. The length of the CDR3 is 16 residues. V lost 0 bases, J lost 8 bases, and 5 bases stayed unmatched. CDR3: CASSLGLAGGWSTQYF. CDR3 DNA: TGCGCCAGCAGCTTGGGACTAGCGGGAGGGTGGAGTACGCAGTATTTT.

This clonotype has a count of ten or more. The V call is TRBV12-3 or TRBV12-4, the J call TRBJ2-2, with D perhaps matching TRBD1 or TRBD2 (6 bases each). V lost 6 bases, J lost 5 bases, and 16 bases lay in between. The CDR3 is made up of 15 amino acids. CDR3 bases: TGTGCCAGCAGCCTAAGGGGGGCGCATACCGGGGAGCTGTTTTTT. Translation: CASSLRGAHTGELFF.